The 27 T cell receptor beta chains below come from one sample, sequenced in a study of blood T cell repertoires in COVID-19. Sequencing was performed with immunoSEQ multiplex PCR; in TCRdb, only in-frame clones are kept and a portion is missing. The top ten clones hold less than 0.95% of a sample with 250,000 to 300,000 clones, about nine tenths of them seen once. Sequenced material: peripheral blood. Every receptor here comes from a woman between 40 and 55 years old who had recovered from COVID-19.

This clone was seen more than once but under ten times. The rearrangement joins TRBV19 to TRBJ1-2; perhaps TRBD1 as D (6 bases). The CDR3 has 14 residues. The germline gives CDR1 LNHDA, CDR2 SQIVND (reference sequence). V lost 7 bases and J lost 3, with 15 bases in between. CDR3 sequence reads: CASTHRTDDYGYTF. CDR3 DNA: TGTGCCAGTACTCATCGGACAGACGACTATGGCTACACCTTC.

V gene TRBV30 combines with J gene TRBJ2-7; unclear D gene. The CDR3 length is 13 residues. V was trimmed by 7 bases and J by 5 bases, leaving 18 bases between them. Germline-derived CDR1 and CDR2 are GTSNPN and SVGIG (reference sequence). CDR3 protein: CASSIILPNEQYF. CDR3 DNA sequence: TGTGCCTCCTCAATTATCCTTCCTAACGAGCAGTACTTC.

V gene TRBV19 combines with J gene TRBJ2-7; TRBD1 aligns across 10 bases. This CDR3 is built from 14 residues. Germline V gene sequence: CDR1 LNHDA, CDR2 SQIVND (reference sequence). With 5 bases clipped from V and 2 bases from J, the junction kept 3 bases outside the gene matches. Here the CDR3 reads CASSPTGGPYEQYF. In DNA form, the CDR3 reads TGTGCCAGTAGTCCGACAGGGGGCCCCTACGAGCAGTACTTC.

This clone was counted a single time. V usage is TRBV3-1 (or the pseudogene TRBV3-2) and J usage is TRBJ2-1, with 8 bases aligning to TRBD2. Germline loops: CDR1 LGHDT, CDR2 YNNKEL (reference sequence). CDR3 size: 18 residues. After removal of 0 bases from V and 1 base from J, the junction contained 8 bases not matched to a gene. The CDR3 reads CASSQDQPGGTSYNEQFF. CDR3 nucleotides: TGTGCCAGCAGCCAAGATCAACCGGGAGGGACATCCTACAATGAGCAGTTCTTC.

This clone was found a few times. The chain is built from TRBV10-3 and TRBJ1-2; 7 positions agree with TRBD1. The CDR3 has 13 residues. V lost 5 bases, J lost 2 bases, and 2 bases stayed unmatched. Per germline, CDR1 ENHRY and CDR2 SYGVKD. The CDR3 DNA follows: TGTGCCATCAGTAGGACAGGAAACTATGGCTACACCTTC. Translating it yields CAISRTGNYGYTF.

The chain recombines TRBV7-9 with TRBJ2-1; 14 bases are shared with TRBD2. The germline CDR1 and CDR2 sequences are SEHNR and FQNEAQ (reference sequence). V trimming: 6 bases; J trimming: 12 bases; junction bases outside the gene matches: 7. CDR3 length equals 14 residues. The DNA of the CDR3 is TGTGCCAGCAGAGGGACTAGCGGGAGAGAGGGGCAGTTCTTC. Its protein is CASRGTSGREGQFF. The whole variable domain, filled in from reference TRBV7-9 and TRBJ2-1, reads DTGVSQNPRHKITKRGQNVTFRCDPISEHNRLYWYRQTLGQGPEFLTYFQNEAQLEKSRLLSDRFSAERPKGSFSTLEIQRTEQGDSAMYLCASRGTSGREGQFFGPGTRLTVL.

The chain links TRBV10-3 to TRBJ2-3; TRBD2 aligns across 7 bases. J lost 6 bases, V lost 4 bases, and 13 bases had no gene match. CDR3 length: 16 amino acids. Looked up from germline, CDR1 is ENHRY and CDR2 is SYGVKD. The CDR3 bases are TGTGCCATCAGTGGCCGCGGCGGGAGACTAGGGGATACGCAGTATTTT. Its translation: CAISGRGGRLGDTQYF.

The rearrangement uses TRBV15 and TRBJ2-7, with 8 bases matching TRBD2. Looked up from germline, CDR1 is LNHNV and CDR2 is YYDKDF (reference sequence). The junction had 16 bases not matched to a gene; V was cut back by 0 bases and J by 9 bases. This CDR3 has 17 residues. This chain's CDR3 is CATSRDHIAGGFGSQYF. The DNA for the CDR3 is TGTGCCACCAGCAGAGATCACATTGCGGGAGGCTTCGGCTCGCAGTACTTC.

V usage is TRBV19 and J usage is TRBJ1-5, with D uncertain. With 6 bases removed from V and 6 bases from J, the gap between germline ends came to 24 bases. The CDR3 loop spans 17 amino acids. Looked up from germline, CDR1 is LNHDA and CDR2 is SQIVND (reference sequence). The CDR3, as DNA: TGTGCCAGTAGGAACCAGGTGGGCGGGAGCTCTGGTCAGCCCCAGCATTTT. Translated: CASRNQVGGSSGQPQHF.

The chain employs TRBV15 and TRBJ2-3; 8 nucleotides match TRBD2. The ends lost 5 bases at V and 4 bases at J; junction bases unmatched: 5. The V gene's germline CDR1 is LNHNV and CDR2 YYDKDF (reference sequence). This CDR3 has 14 residues. In nucleotides, the CDR3 is TGTGCCACCAGCTCCCGCGGGAGGCCAGATACGCAGTATTTT. Its translation is CATSSRGRPDTQYF.

The chain recombines TRBV5-6 with TRBJ1-5, with D maybe TRBD1 (5 bases). V lost 5 bases and J 5 bases, leaving 17 bases between the germline ends. CDR1 and CDR2 from the germline V gene are SGHDT and YYEEEE. The CDR3 is made up of 15 amino acids. The CDR3 protein is CASSHLRGLDQPQHF. The CDR3 region has the DNA TGTGCCAGCAGTCACCTGCGGGGGTTAGATCAGCCCCAGCATTTT.

V gene TRBV27 combines with J gene TRBJ2-7; 7 bases fit TRBD2. Germline CDR1 and CDR2: MNHEY and SMNVEV (reference sequence). The CDR3 covers 18 residues. Trimming removed 6 bases from V and 4 bases from J; junction bases left unmatched: 21. CDR3 amino acids: CASSRTGDFFGEGYEQYF. For the CDR3, the DNA is TGTGCCAGCAGCCGGACGGGGGACTTTTTCGGGGAGGGGTACGAGCAGTACTTC.

The chain joins TRBV19 to TRBJ2-2, with 14 bases fitting TRBD2. The J segment lost 4 bases and the V segment lost 9 bases, leaving 13 bases of the junction unmatched. The CDR3 sequence is 18 residues long. Germline CDR1 is LNHDA and CDR2 is SQIVND (reference sequence). CDR3 nucleotides: TGTGCCAGCCTATCCCTGGGACTAGCGGGAGTTTTCACCGGGGAGCTGTTTTTT. Its protein is CASLSLGLAGVFTGELFF. The full variable domain, completed using reference TRBV19 and TRBJ2-2, is DGGITQSPKYLFRKEGQNVTLSCEQNLNHDAMYWYRQDPGQGLRLIYYSQIVNDFQKGDIAEGYSVSREKKESFPLTVTSAQKNPTAFYLCASLSLGLAGVFTGELFFGEGSRLTVL.

In nucleotides, the CDR3 is TGCGCCAGCAGCCCAGGACTAGCGGGAGGGGCATCCTACGAGCAGTACTTC. Amino acids: CASSPGLAGGASYEQYF. This chain uses TRBV5-1 with TRBJ2-7; 15 bases map to TRBD2. Trimming at V came to 4 bases and at J to 1 base, leaving 6 bases not matched to a gene. CDR3 length: 17 residues. Germline CDR1 reads SGHRS; CDR2 reads YFSETQ.

The rearrangement links TRBV19 to TRBJ2-4; maybe TRBD1 (7 bases). Germline assignment: CDR1 LNHDA and CDR2 SQIVND (reference sequence). The CDR3 sequence is 14 residues long. Trimming cost V 7 bases and J 5 bases, with 15 bases left between them. The CDR3 coding sequence is TGTGCCAGTAAGGCGGGGACAGAAGAAAACATTCAGTACTTC. Its translation is CASKAGTEENIQYF. Full variable domain (rest looked up from reference TRBV19 and TRBJ2-4): DGGITQSPKYLFRKEGQNVTLSCEQNLNHDAMYWYRQDPGQGLRLIYYSQIVNDFQKGDIAEGYSVSREKKESFPLTVTSAQKNPTAFYLCASKAGTEENIQYFGAGTRLSVL.

The chain uses TRBV29-1 and TRBJ2-1, with 16 bases that match TRBD2. The CDR3 covers 17 residues. Germline CDR1 and CDR2: SQVTM and ANQGSEA. The trim removed 4 bases at V and 3 bases at J, leaving 6 bases unmatched. CDR3 in DNA: TGCAGCGTTGGCCCCGGGACTAGCGGGGGGGACTACAATGAGCAGTTCTTC. It translates to CSVGPGTSGGDYNEQFF.

The gene calls are TRBV7-9 and TRBJ1-4, with TRBD1 matching over 8 bases. Trimming cost V 3 bases and J 5 bases; bases outside gene matches: 5. From germline, CDR1 is SEHNR and CDR2 FQNEAQ (reference sequence). CDR3 length: 15 residues. The CDR3 DNA reads as TGTGCCAGCAGCTTCGGGGACAGGCTAAATGAAAAACTGTTTTTT. Its protein is CASSFGDRLNEKLFF.

The chain links TRBV6-5 to TRBJ1-1; 8 positions agree with TRBD1. CDR3 size: 13 residues. The germline CDR1 and CDR2 sequences are MNHEY and SVGAGI. The junction had 4 bases not matched to a gene; V was cut back by 6 bases and J by 4 bases. CDR3 protein: CASSRQGITEAFF. The CDR3 DNA reads TGTGCCAGCAGCAGACAGGGGATCACTGAAGCTTTCTTT.

CDR3 sequence reads: CASAGLAVRNEQFF. Here the CDR3 DNA reads TGTGCCAGCGCGGGACTAGCGGTTCGTAATGAGCAGTTCTTC. The V call is TRBV19, the J call TRBJ2-1; 11 bases match TRBD2. The CDR3 loop spans 14 amino acids. Per germline, CDR1 LNHDA and CDR2 SQIVND (reference sequence). The V segment lost 9 bases and the J segment 7 bases; nucleotides outside the gene matches: 8.

J is TRBJ2-3 and V is TRBV18, with D possibly being TRBD1 (7 bases). Trimming left V 4 bases short and J 6 bases short, with 20 bases between. The CDR3 extends over 16 amino acids. Germline lookup yields CDR1 KGHSH and CDR2 LQKENI. CDR3 protein: CASSQLGTDGGDTQYF. DNA of the CDR3: TGTGCCAGCTCACAACTCGGGACAGACGGAGGGGATACGCAGTATTTT.

J is TRBJ2-5 and V is TRBV10-1; 7 bases are shared with TRBD1. Trimming took 5 bases from V and 0 from J; bases not matched to a gene: 6. Germline V CDR1 and CDR2: WNHNN, SYGVQD (reference sequence). The CDR3 contains 15 residues. CDR3 nucleotides: TGCGCCAGCAGTTGGGACAGTACACACCAAGAGACCCAGTACTTC. It specifies CASSWDSTHQETQYF.

This clone was picked up a small number of times. The V call is TRBV2, the J call TRBJ1-1; D unclear. CDR1 and CDR2 (germline): SNHLY, FYNNEI. The CDR3 extends over 16 amino acids. Trimming took off 4 bases at V and 2 bases at J, with 17 bases between the two ends. The CDR3 loop is CASSGALDTGNTEAFF. CDR3 in DNA: TGTGCCAGCAGTGGTGCCCTAGATACCGGTAACACTGAAGCTTTCTTT.

CDR3 residues: CASSLLAGSTDTQYF. In DNA form, the CDR3 reads TGTGCCAGCAGTCTCCTAGCGGGGAGCACAGATACGCAGTATTTT. The chain links TRBV6-6 to TRBJ2-3, with 9 bases aligning to TRBD2. Germline V lookup: CDR1 MNHNY, CDR2 SVGAGI (reference sequence). With 5 bases clipped from V and 0 bases from J, the junction kept 3 bases outside the gene matches. This CDR3 has 15 residues.

This chain uses TRBV11-3 with TRBJ2-3; D is perhaps TRBD2 (6 bases). This CDR3 has 16 amino acids. Looked up from germline, CDR1 is SGHNT and CDR2 is YENEEA. V lost 5 bases and J lost 1, with 16 bases in between. CDR3 amino acids: CASSTRWGEGTDTQYF. The CDR3 coding sequence is TGTGCCAGCAGCACCCGGTGGGGGGAGGGCACAGATACGCAGTATTTT.

The CDR3 DNA sequence: TGTGCCAGCAGTGATCGGGGAGATACGCAGTATTTT. The encoded protein is CASSDRGDTQYF. This chain uses TRBV2 with TRBJ2-3; possibly TRBD2 for D (5 bases). Germline CDR1 is SNHLY and CDR2 is FYNNEI. The CDR3 runs 12 residues. Trimming cost V 3 bases and J 5 bases, with 6 bases left between them.

The chain uses TRBV3-1 (or the pseudogene TRBV3-2) and TRBJ2-7, with 9 bases fitting TRBD1. V shed 4 bases, J shed 1 base, and the junction held 5 bases outside the gene matches. Per germline, CDR1 LGHDT and CDR2 YNNKEL (reference sequence). The CDR3 is 15 amino acids. The CDR3 DNA reads TGTGCCAGCAGCCCCCGACAGGGGGGGTCCTACGAGCAGTACTTC. It codes for CASSPRQGGSYEQYF.

The rearrangement links TRBV27 to TRBJ2-1; 7 bases are shared with TRBD2. Germline CDR1 is MNHEY and CDR2 is SMNVEV (reference sequence). This CDR3 region has 14 residues. The V and J ends lost 2 bases and 4 bases, in that order; junction bases with no gene match: 2. The CDR3 coding sequence is TGTGCCAGCAGTTTAGCGGGAGTGTACAATGAGCAGTTCTTC. Translation: CASSLAGVYNEQFF.